What follows are 15 T cell receptor beta chains derived from one specimen sequenced in a study of shared clonotypes between healthy human individuals. Positively selected for CCR7, the CD45RO-negative cells used as naive CD8 cells excluded terminally differentiated effector memory CD45RA+ cells. The assay was immunoSEQ multiplex PCR, and TCRdb's table has in-frame clones only and misses some. The sample carries a few hundred thousand clones, nearly 97% recorded once. The sequenced sample was naive CD8+ T cells sorted from blood. The origin of the receptors is a woman between 25 and 40 years old in good health.

The chain employs TRBV7-9 and TRBJ1-1; D is perhaps TRBD1 (6 bases). The CDR3 totals 15 residues. CDR1 is SEHNR and CDR2 is FQNEAQ in the germline V gene (reference sequence). V was clipped by 4 bases and J by 3 bases, with 15 bases between them. The CDR3 region is CASSSTGSGHTEAFF. Here the CDR3 DNA reads TGTGCCAGCAGCTCCACAGGGTCCGGACACACTGAAGCTTTCTTT.

The chain combines TRBV7-9 with TRBJ1-2; D perhaps matches TRBD1 (5 bases). The V gene lost 4 bases and the J gene lost 5 bases, with 8 bases spanning the gap. The CDR3 length is 12 residues. CDR1 and CDR2 (germline): SEHNR, FQNEAQ (reference sequence). DNA for the CDR3: TGTGCCAGCAGCTCAGGGTTTTATGGCTACACCTTC. Residues: CASSSGFYGYTF.

The rearrangement links TRBV28 to TRBJ2-1; D uncertain. Looked up from germline, CDR1 is MDHEN and CDR2 is SYDVKM. This CDR3 is built from 12 residues. The V and J ends lost 2 bases and 6 bases respectively, with 5 bases between them. CDR3 sequence (DNA): TGTGCCAGCAGTTTAGGGCGCAATGAGCAGTTCTTC. It is translated as CASSLGRNEQFF.

V gene TRBV6-4 combines with J gene TRBJ1-2; tentative D call: TRBD1 (6 bases). Germline V gene sequence: CDR1 MRHNA, CDR2 SNTAGT. The V end lost 3 bases, the J end lost 6 bases, and 17 bases lay between the germline ends. The CDR3 consists of 15 residues. The CDR3 DNA reads TGTGCCAGCAGTGATGGGGGCCAGGGGCGAGATGGCTACACCTTC. Protein: CASSDGGQGRDGYTF.

The chain combines TRBV2 with TRBJ2-7; tentatively, D is TRBD2 (5 bases). V was cut by 6 bases and J by 7 bases, with 31 bases left in between. CDR1 SNHLY and CDR2 FYNNEI come from the germline V gene. This CDR3 is 18 amino acids long. The CDR3 sequence is CASSADPRLLGLNVEQYF. As DNA, the CDR3 is TGTGCCAGCAGCGCTGATCCCCGCCTTCTCGGACTTAATGTTGAGCAGTACTTC.

The chain joins TRBV28 to TRBJ2-7; possibly TRBD2 for D (5 bases). In germline, CDR1 is MDHEN, CDR2 SYDVKM. CDR3 length equals 12 residues. Trimming took off 3 bases at V and 6 bases at J, with 9 bases between the two ends. CDR3 sequence (DNA): TGTGCCAGCAGTTTTCTAGCTTCCGAGCAGTACTTC. Translation gives CASSFLASEQYF.

The rearrangement uses TRBV5-5 and TRBJ2-2; 9 bases fit TRBD2. The germline CDR1 and CDR2 sequences are SGHKS and YYEKEE (reference sequence). The CDR3 is 19 amino acids. V trimming: 4 bases; J trimming: 5 bases; junction bases outside the gene matches: 18. For the CDR3, the DNA is TGTGCCAGCAGCATAAGAAGCGGGACTAGCTCAGGGGGTACCGGGGAGCTGTTTTTT. This translates into CASSIRSGTSSGGTGELFF.

The genes are TRBV2 and TRBJ1-1; TRBD1 is a possible D gene (5 bases). The CDR3 totals 14 residues. Trimming cost V 7 bases and J 3 bases, with 15 bases left between them. Germline lookup yields CDR1 SNHLY and CDR2 FYNNEI. CDR3 bases: TGTGCCAGCACCAGTCAGGGAAGGCACACTGAAGCTTTCTTT. It specifies CASTSQGRHTEAFF.

The chain couples TRBV27 to TRBJ2-7; no firm D call. This CDR3 is 13 amino acids long. Trimming took off 3 bases at V and 3 bases at J, with 9 bases between the two ends. From germline, CDR1 is MNHEY and CDR2 SMNVEV (reference sequence). The CDR3 DNA sequence: TGTGCCAGCAGTTTGGAGTACGGCTACGAGCAGTACTTC. Its translation is CASSLEYGYEQYF.

The CDR3, as DNA: TGTGCCAGCAGCCAAATTGGGGGACAGAGCACAGATACGCAGTATTTT. It codes for CASSQIGGQSTDTQYF. This sequence joins TRBV14 and TRBJ2-3; TRBD1 matches at 7 bases. The CDR3 covers 16 residues. The V gene end was trimmed by 2 bases and the J gene end by 0 bases; junction bases not matched to a gene: 5. The germline V gene encodes CDR1 SGHDN and CDR2 FVKESK.

This clone was observed a single time. The rearrangement joins TRBV28 to TRBJ2-1, with 7 bases matching TRBD2. The CDR3 has 16 amino acids. Trimming took 5 bases from V and 1 from J; bases not matched to a gene: 8. Germline CDR1 is MDHEN and CDR2 is SYDVKM. The CDR3 coding sequence is TGTGCCAGCAGTCCTGGGACTACCGATTCCTACAATGAGCAGTTCTTC. This encodes CASSPGTTDSYNEQFF.

The chain carries TRBV27 and TRBJ2-1; possibly TRBD2 for D (5 bases). The CDR3 totals 16 residues. V was shortened by 3 bases and J by 6 bases, with 18 bases between the two germline ends. In germline, CDR1 is MNHEY, CDR2 SMNVEV (reference sequence). CDR3 amino acids: CASSFRAYGVFNEQFF. As DNA, the CDR3 is TGTGCCAGCAGTTTCCGGGCCTACGGGGTATTCAATGAGCAGTTCTTC.

The chain carries TRBV7-9 and TRBJ1-1, with a weak D call TRBD1 (5 bases). The germline V gene has CDR1 SEHNR and CDR2 FQNEAQ (reference sequence). CDR3 length equals 14 residues. The V gene lost 5 bases and the J gene lost 1 base, with 11 bases spanning the gap. The DNA of the CDR3 is TGTGCCAGCAGCCCGAGTGGGGCGAACACTGAAGCTTTCTTT. Encoded protein: CASSPSGANTEAFF.

The rearrangement links TRBV5-4 to TRBJ2-3; no clear D. Trimming took off 4 bases at V and 4 bases at J, with 13 bases between the two ends. This CDR3 has 14 residues. Germline loops: CDR1 SGHNT, CDR2 YYREEE (reference sequence). The CDR3 region is CASSNGGPADTQYF. CDR3 in DNA: TGTGCCAGCAGCAACGGTGGACCCGCAGATACGCAGTATTTT.

CDR3 loop: CASSPSGERNNEQFF. The CDR3 nucleotides read TGTGCCAGTAGTCCGAGCGGGGAGCGGAACAATGAGCAGTTCTTC. The V gene is TRBV19, the J gene TRBJ2-1; 7 bases align to TRBD2. This CDR3 has 15 residues. The ends lost 5 bases at V and 5 bases at J; junction bases unmatched: 9. The germline gives CDR1 LNHDA, CDR2 SQIVND (reference sequence).